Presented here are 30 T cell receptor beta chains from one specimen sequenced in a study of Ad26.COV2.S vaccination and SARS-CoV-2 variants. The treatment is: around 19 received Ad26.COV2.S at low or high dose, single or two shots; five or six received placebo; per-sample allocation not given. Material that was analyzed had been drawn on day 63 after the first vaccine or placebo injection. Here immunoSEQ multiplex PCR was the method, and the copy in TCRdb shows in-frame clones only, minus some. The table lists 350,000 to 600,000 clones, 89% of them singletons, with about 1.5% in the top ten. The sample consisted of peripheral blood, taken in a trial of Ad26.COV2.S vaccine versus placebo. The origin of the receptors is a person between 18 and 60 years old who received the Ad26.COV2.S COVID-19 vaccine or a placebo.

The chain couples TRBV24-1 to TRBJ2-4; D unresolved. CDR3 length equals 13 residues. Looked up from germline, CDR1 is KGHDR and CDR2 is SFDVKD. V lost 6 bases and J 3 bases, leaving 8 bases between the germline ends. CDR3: CATSPPDKNIQYF. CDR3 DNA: TGTGCCACCAGTCCCCCGGACAAAAACATTCAGTACTTC.

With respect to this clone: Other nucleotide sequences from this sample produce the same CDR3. The CDR3 is CASSPQQGEAFF. The CDR3 DNA follows: TGTGCCAGCTCACCCCAACAGGGTGAAGCTTTCTTT. The chain is built from TRBV18 and TRBJ1-1; TRBD1 might be the D (6 bases). This CDR3 is 12 amino acids long. Looked up from germline, CDR1 is KGHSH and CDR2 is LQKENI. V dropped 3 bases and J dropped 7 bases, with 9 bases sitting between them.

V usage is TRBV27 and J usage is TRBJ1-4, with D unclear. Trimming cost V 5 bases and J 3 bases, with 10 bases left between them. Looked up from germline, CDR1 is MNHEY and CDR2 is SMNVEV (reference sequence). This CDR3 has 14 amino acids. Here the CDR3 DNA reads TGTGCCAGCAGTGAGGAGAACTCTAATGAAAAACTGTTTTTT. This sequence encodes CASSEENSNEKLFF.

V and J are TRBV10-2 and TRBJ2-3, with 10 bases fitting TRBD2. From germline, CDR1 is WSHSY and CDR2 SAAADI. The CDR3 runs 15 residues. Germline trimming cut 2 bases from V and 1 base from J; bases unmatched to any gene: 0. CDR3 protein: CASSEGTSGTDTQYF. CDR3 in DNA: TGCGCCAGCAGTGAGGGGACTAGCGGCACAGATACGCAGTATTTT.

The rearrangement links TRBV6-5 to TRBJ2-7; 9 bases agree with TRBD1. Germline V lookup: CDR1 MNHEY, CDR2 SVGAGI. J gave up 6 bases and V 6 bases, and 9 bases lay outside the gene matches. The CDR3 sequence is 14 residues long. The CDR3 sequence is CASRKQDRGGEQYF. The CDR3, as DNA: TGTGCCAGCAGAAAGCAGGACAGGGGAGGCGAGCAGTACTTC.

Written as DNA, the CDR3 is TGTGCCAGCAGCGTATCAGCGGGGGGGTACAATGAGCAGTTCTTC. Encoded protein: CASSVSAGGYNEQFF. The genes are TRBV9 and TRBJ2-1, with TRBD2 identical over 10 bases. CDR3 length: 15 residues. After removal of 1 base from V and 4 bases from J, the junction contained 2 bases not matched to a gene. The V gene's germline CDR1 is SGDLS and CDR2 YYNGEE.

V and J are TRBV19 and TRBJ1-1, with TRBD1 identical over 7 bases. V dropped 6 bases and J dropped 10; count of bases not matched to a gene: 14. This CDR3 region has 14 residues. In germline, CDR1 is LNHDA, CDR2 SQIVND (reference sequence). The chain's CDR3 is CASSGGTEVSGAFF. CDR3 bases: TGTGCCAGTAGCGGTGGGACAGAGGTTTCTGGAGCTTTCTTT. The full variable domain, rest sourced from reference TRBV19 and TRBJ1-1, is DGGITQSPKYLFRKEGQNVTLSCEQNLNHDAMYWYRQDPGQGLRLIYYSQIVNDFQKGDIAEGYSVSREKKESFPLTVTSAQKNPTAFYLCASSGGTEVSGAFFGQGTRLTVV.

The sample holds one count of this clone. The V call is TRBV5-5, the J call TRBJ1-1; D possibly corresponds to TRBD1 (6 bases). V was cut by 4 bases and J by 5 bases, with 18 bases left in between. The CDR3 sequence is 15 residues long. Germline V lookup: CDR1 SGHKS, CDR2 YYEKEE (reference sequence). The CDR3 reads CASSVNRVGRTEAFF. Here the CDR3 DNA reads TGTGCCAGCAGCGTTAACAGGGTGGGGAGAACTGAAGCTTTCTTT.

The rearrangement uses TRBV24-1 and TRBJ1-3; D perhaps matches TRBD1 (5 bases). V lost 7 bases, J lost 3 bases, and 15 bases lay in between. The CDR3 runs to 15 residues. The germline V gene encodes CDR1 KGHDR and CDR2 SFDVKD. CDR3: CATSKPTDDGNTIYF. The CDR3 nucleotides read TGTGCCACCAGCAAACCGACAGATGATGGAAACACCATATATTTT.

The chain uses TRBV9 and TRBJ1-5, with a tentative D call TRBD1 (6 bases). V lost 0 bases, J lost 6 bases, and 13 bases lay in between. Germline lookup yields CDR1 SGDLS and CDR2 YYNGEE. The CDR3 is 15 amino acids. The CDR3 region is CASSVEGGTGQPQHF. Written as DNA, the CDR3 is TGTGCCAGCAGCGTAGAAGGGGGAACCGGTCAGCCCCAGCATTTT.

The CDR3 spells CASSIMGLARETQYF. The CDR3 DNA sequence: TGTGCCAGCAGCATAATGGGACTAGCGAGGGAGACCCAGTACTTC. The chain employs TRBV7-3 and TRBJ2-5; TRBD2 matches at 10 bases. The V gene end was trimmed by 5 bases and the J gene end by 5 bases; junction bases not matched to a gene: 8. Germline CDR1 reads SGHTA; CDR2 reads FQGTGA. The CDR3 extends over 15 amino acids.

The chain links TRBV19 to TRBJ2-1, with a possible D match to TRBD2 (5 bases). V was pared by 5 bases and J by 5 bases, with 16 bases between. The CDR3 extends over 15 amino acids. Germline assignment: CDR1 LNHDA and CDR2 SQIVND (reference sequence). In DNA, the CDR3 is TGTGCCAGTAGTCTTGTCTGGCGGGTAGACAATGAGCAGTTCTTC. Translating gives CASSLVWRVDNEQFF.

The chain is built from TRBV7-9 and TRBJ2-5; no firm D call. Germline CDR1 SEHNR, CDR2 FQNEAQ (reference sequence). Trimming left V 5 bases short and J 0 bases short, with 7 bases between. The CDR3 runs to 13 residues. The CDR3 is CASSPSDQETQYF. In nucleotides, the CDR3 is TGTGCCAGCAGCCCATCGGACCAAGAGACCCAGTACTTC.

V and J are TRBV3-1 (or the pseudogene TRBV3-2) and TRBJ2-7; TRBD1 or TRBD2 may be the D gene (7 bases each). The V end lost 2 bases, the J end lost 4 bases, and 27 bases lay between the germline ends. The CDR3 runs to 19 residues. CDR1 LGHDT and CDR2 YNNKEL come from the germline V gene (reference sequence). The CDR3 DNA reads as TGTGCCAGCAGCCAACAGGGGGGGGCTGGTGGCGGTGAGGTTTACGAGCAGTACTTC. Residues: CASSQQGGAGGGEVYEQYF.

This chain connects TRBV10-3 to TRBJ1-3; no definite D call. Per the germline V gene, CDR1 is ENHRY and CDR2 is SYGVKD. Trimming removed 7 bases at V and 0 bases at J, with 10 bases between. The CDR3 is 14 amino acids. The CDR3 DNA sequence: TGTGCCATCACGGTAGAAGCCTCTGGAAACACCATATATTTT. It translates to CAITVEASGNTIYF.

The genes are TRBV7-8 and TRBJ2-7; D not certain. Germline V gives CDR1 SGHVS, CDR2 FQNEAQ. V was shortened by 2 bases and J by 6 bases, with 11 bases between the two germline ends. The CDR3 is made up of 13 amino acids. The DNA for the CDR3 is TGTGCCAGCAGCTTAAATTATCTAGGCGAGCAGTACTTC. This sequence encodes CASSLNYLGEQYF.

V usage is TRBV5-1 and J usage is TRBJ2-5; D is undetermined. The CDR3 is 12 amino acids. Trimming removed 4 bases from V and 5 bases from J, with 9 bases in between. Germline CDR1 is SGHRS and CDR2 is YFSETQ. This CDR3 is CASSPHSETQYF. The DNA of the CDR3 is TGCGCCAGCAGCCCCCACTCCGAGACCCAGTACTTC.

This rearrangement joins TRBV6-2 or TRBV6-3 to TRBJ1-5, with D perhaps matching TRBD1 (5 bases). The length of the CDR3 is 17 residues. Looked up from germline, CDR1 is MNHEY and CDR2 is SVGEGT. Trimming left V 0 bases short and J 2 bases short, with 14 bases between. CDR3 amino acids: CASSYSVRTRGNQPQHF. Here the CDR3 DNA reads TGTGCCAGCAGTTACTCGGTTAGGACACGCGGCAATCAGCCCCAGCATTTT.

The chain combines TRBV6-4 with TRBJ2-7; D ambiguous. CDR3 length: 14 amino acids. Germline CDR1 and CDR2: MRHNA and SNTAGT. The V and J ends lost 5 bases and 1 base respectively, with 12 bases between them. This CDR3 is CASSRTLGSYEQYF. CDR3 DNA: TGTGCCAGCAGTCGGACCCTGGGGTCCTACGAGCAGTACTTC.

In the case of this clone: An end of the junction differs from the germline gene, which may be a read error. The chain's CDR3 is CAISEKWGAFDYGYTF. Written as DNA, the CDR3 is TGTGCCATAAGTGAGAAATGGGGGGCATTTGACTATGGCTACACCTTC. The gene calls are TRBV10-3 and TRBJ1-2, with a weak D call TRBD1 (6 bases). The CDR3 is 16 amino acids. CDR1 is ENHRY and CDR2 is SYGVKD in the germline V gene.

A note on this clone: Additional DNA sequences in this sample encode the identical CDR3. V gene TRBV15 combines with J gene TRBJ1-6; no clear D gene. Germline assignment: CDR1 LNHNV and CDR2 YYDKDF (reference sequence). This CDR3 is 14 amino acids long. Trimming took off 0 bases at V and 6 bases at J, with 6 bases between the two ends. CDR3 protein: CATSRDFRNSPLHF. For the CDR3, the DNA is TGTGCCACCAGCAGAGATTTCCGTAATTCACCCCTCCACTTT.

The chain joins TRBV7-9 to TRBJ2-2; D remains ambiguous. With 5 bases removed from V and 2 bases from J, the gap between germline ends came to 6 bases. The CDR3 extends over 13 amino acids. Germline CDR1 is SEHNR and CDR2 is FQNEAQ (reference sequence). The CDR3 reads CASSPANTGELFF. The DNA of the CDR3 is TGTGCCAGCAGCCCCGCTAACACCGGGGAGCTGTTTTTT.

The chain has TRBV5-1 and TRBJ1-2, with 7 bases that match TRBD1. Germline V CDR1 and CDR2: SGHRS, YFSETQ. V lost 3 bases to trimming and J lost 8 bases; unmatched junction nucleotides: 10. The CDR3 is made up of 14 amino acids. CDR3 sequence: CASSYETGVGGYTF. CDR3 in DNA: TGCGCCAGCAGCTATGAAACAGGGGTAGGCGGCTACACCTTC.

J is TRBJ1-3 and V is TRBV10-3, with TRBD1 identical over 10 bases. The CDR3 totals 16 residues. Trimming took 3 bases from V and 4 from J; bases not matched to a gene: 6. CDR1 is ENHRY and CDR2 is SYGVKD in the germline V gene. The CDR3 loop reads CAISETGTGAGNTIYF. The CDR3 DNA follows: TGTGCCATCAGTGAAACCGGGACAGGGGCAGGAAACACCATATATTTT.

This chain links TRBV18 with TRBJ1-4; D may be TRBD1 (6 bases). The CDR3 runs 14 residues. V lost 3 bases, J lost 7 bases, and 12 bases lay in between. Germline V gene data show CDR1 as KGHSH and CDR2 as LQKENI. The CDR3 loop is CASSPVQGSEKLFF. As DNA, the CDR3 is TGTGCCAGCTCACCGGTTCAGGGGAGTGAAAAACTGTTTTTT.

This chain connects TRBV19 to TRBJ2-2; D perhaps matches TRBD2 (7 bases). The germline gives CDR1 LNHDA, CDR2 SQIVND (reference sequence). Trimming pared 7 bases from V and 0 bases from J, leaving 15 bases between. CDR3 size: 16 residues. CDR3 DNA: TGTGCCAGTATGGGGGGGCGGAATGCGAACACCGGGGAGCTGTTTTTT. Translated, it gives CASMGGRNANTGELFF.

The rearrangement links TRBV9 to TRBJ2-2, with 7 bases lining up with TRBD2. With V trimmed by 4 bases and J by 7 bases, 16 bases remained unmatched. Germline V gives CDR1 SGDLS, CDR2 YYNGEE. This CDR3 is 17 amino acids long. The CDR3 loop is CASSSPLVGGTGGELFF. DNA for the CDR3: TGTGCCAGCAGCTCCCCGCTCGTGGGGGGGACTGGCGGGGAGCTGTTTTTT. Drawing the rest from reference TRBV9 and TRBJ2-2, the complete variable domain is DSGVTQTPKHLITATGQRVTLRCSPRSGDLSVYWYQQSLDQGLQFLIQYYNGEERAKGNILERFSAQQFPDLHSELNLSSLELGDSALYFCASSSPLVGGTGGELFFGEGSRLTVL.

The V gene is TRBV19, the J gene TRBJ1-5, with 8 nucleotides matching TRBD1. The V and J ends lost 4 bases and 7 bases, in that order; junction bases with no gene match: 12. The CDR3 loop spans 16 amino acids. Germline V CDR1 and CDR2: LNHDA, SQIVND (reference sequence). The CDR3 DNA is TGTGCCAGTAGTACGGCCGGGACAGGCGATAAACAGCCCCAGCATTTT. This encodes CASSTAGTGDKQPQHF.

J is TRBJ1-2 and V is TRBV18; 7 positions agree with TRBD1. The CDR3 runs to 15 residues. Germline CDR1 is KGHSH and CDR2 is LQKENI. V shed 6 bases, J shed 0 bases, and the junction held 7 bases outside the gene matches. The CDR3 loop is CASSPGTETNYGYTF. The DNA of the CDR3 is TGTGCCAGCTCGCCAGGGACAGAAACTAACTATGGCTACACCTTC.

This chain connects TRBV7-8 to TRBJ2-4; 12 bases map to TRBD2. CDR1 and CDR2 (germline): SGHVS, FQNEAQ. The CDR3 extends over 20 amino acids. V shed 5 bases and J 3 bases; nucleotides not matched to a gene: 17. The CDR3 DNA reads TGTGCCAGCAGCGGCGTGGCCCTAGCGGGAGGGCCGGGTGTCAAAAACATTCAGTACTTC. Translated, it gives CASSGVALAGGPGVKNIQYF.